The subject of this entry is one T cell receptor beta chain. TCRdb keeps only in-frame clones here, not all; method: immunoSEQ multiplex PCR. The sample yields under 300,000 clones, around 89% seen once. Germline V gene data show CDR1 as KGHDR and CDR2 as SFDVKD. Germline trimming cut 4 bases from V and 5 bases from J; bases unmatched to any gene: 4. The CDR3 contains 16 residues. The data belong to a study of blood T cell repertoires in COVID-19. Turning to the study itself: In each case, the material was cDNA or gDNA derived from T cells, B-cell-depleted T cells, or PBMCs.

Clinical history as reported by participants underpinned cohort assignment. The chain carries TRBV24-1 and TRBJ2-2; 12 positions agree with TRBD1. The source material was PBMCs or T cells enriched from blood (not recorded which). The TCR was taken from a man between 40 and 49 years old who had recovered from COVID-19. The CDR3 sequence: CATSDPGQGATGELFF. DNA of the CDR3: TGTGCCACCAGTGACCCGGGACAGGGGGCGACCGGGGAGCTGTTTTTT.